This T cell receptor (beta chain) stems from a study of blood T cells in healthy people across ages. Study details: When template switching was applied, about one barcoded beta molecule was captured per two T cells. Regarding the study as a whole: Investigators treated diversity estimates from one million T cells as underestimates. Using unsorted PBMCs precluded a conclusive naive versus antigen-experienced comparison.

Using a J-beta primer mix together with a sample-barcoded 5' primer, a second PCR was run for roughly 6 to 12 cycles. A 12-random-nucleotide template-switch adaptor tagged each cDNA molecule. Using its own MiXCR run on the 5' RACE reads, TCRdb lists one record per CDR3 protein. The repertoire consists of 1.5 million to 2 million distinct CDR3 sequences, with about 31% occurring once and the leading ten covering 10% to 12%. The count of this clonotype is one. The antigen remains undetermined. Trimming took 0 bases from V and 5 from J, leaving 19 bases between them. The CDR3 sequence is 16 residues long. CDR1 is DFQATT, CDR2 SNEGSKA, per germline (reference sequence).

This clonotype was obtained from a woman younger than 45 in good health. The specimen sequenced was blood. The chain recombines TRBV20-1 with TRBJ1-1; D is ambiguous. In nucleotides, the CDR3 is TGCAGTGCTAGAGATGTACTGGGGTCAGCGGGGACTGAAGCTTTCTTT. Translation: CSARDVLGSAGTEAFF.